The entry that follows covers one T cell receptor beta chain sequence. Its specificity is not known. This entry belongs to a study of cytomegalovirus exposure and HLA in healthy donors. Study outcomes and limitations: Among the CMV-associated chains, three were confirmed in vitro as specific for CMV antigens. Cytomegalovirus association was assigned to over 150 TCR beta chains. The finding came from a later analysis; first-cohort TCR clusters tended to co-occur in the 95 to 150 validation repertoires.

TCRdb keeps only in-frame clones here, not all; method: immunoSEQ multiplex PCR. This sample has about 55,000 clones, with 75% to 95% found just once. V lost 6 bases and J 0 bases, leaving 5 bases between the germline ends. The CDR3 is 12 residues long. Germline CDR1 is SEHNR and CDR2 is FQNEAQ (reference sequence). The sequenced sample consisted of PBMCs. The receptor comes from a man in his late teens or twenties in good health and CMV-seronegative. This chain uses TRBV7-9 with TRBJ1-1; D remains ambiguous. CDR3: CASSVVNTEAFF. CDR3 coding DNA: TGTGCCAGCAGTGTCGTGAACACTGAAGCTTTCTTT.